This T cell receptor (beta chain) derives from a study of cytomegalovirus exposure and HLA in healthy donors. The wider study: Earlier work reported some 110 million unique TCR beta sequences from some 180 million T cells.

The study's findings and limits: Analyses of presence and absence presupposed an approximately uniform sequencing depth across donors. After further analysis at a later stage, 16,951 TCR beta sequences were associated with HLA alleles at 0.05 false discovery rate. Later genetic work tied a missense DCLRE1C variant to beta-chain V and J trimming.

This clone was counted a few times. Its matching antigen is unknown. The CDR3 has 15 amino acids. Germline lookup yields CDR1 SGHRS and CDR2 YFSETQ. V lost 0 bases, J lost 8 bases, and 8 bases stayed unmatched. Researchers ran the PCR with 60 Vbeta and 13 Jbeta primers. Here immunoSEQ multiplex PCR was the method, and the copy in TCRdb shows in-frame clones only, minus some. The table lists some 66,000 clones, roughly 80% of them singletons, with around 2.9% in the top ten. The J gene is TRBJ1-2, the V gene TRBV5-1, with 9 bases matching TRBD1. The receptor was isolated from a woman aged 25 to 39 in good health and CMV-seronegative. Sample: PBMCs. CDR3 nucleotides: TGCGCCAGCAGCTTGGCCGTGGGACAGGGAGAGGGCTACACCTTC. This codes for CASSLAVGQGEGYTF.